One sample yielded the 18 T cell receptor beta chains listed below, sequenced in a study of T cell repertoires in cytomegalovirus infection (dated by TCRdb to 2018 to 2020). The sample was run on an Illumina HiSeq 1500. TCRdb's own reprocessing of the public reads used fastp at Q25 and MiXCR and kept productive beta chains. Entries are consolidated by CDR3 protein sequence, retaining the most common genes and DNA. The sample has fewer than 950,000 distinct CDR3 sequences on record, about 31% of them singletons. The ten largest clones capture roughly 12% of the sample. In light of the paper, this sample's treatment or condition label describes: in vitro stimulation with specific CMV peptide epitopes to enrich CMV-specific T cells. No antigens are known for them. Material: cultured CD8+ T cells from PBMCs, obtained from culture after CMV antigen stimulation. These receptors originate from a human donor in good health (CMV status not recorded). Some clones in this sample may be carry-over from other donors' samples.

This clonotype has a handful of counts. This sequence joins TRBV12-3 or TRBV12-4 and TRBJ1-2, with D perhaps TRBD1 (5 bases). Trimming cost V 4 bases and J 8 bases, with 14 bases left between them. CDR3 length equals 13 residues. The CDR3: CASSWTGGEGYTF. The CDR3 coding sequence is TGTGCCAGCAGTTGGACTGGGGGAGAGGGCTACACCTTC.

The rearrangement joins TRBV12-3 or TRBV12-4 to TRBJ2-1; perhaps TRBD1 as D (6 bases). Deletions cut 0 bases from V and 5 bases from J, with 14 bases between. The CDR3 is 16 amino acids. The CDR3 sequence: CASSLALWGRNNEQFF. The CDR3 nucleotides read TGTGCCAGCAGTTTAGCGCTCTGGGGGCGAAACAATGAGCAGTTCTTC.

The J gene is TRBJ2-2, the V gene TRBV3-1; D unclear. The CDR3 consists of 15 residues. The V gene's germline CDR1 is LGHDT and CDR2 YNNKEL (reference sequence). The V end lost 0 bases, the J end lost 5 bases, and 10 bases lay between the germline ends. The CDR3 reads CASSQESVATGELFF. The CDR3 nucleotides are TGTGCCAGCAGCCAAGAATCGGTAGCTACCGGGGAGCTGTTTTTT. Full variable domain (remainder filled in from reference TRBV3-1 and TRBJ2-2): DTAVSQTPKYLVTQMGNDKSIKCEQNLGHDTMYWYKQDSKKFLKIMFSYNNKELIINETVPNRFSPKSPDKAHLNLHINSLELGDSAVYFCASSQESVATGELFFGEGSRLTVL.

In this sample, this clonotype turned up a few times. This chain uses TRBV19 with TRBJ2-1; 8 bases are a match to TRBD2. Germline V CDR1 and CDR2: LNHDA, SQIVND (reference sequence). This CDR3 has 13 amino acids. With 3 bases clipped from V and 6 bases from J, the junction kept 1 base outside the gene matches. The CDR3 is CASSMGTSNEQFF. DNA of the CDR3: TGTGCCAGTAGTATGGGGACTAGCAATGAGCAGTTCTTC. The full variable domain, rest sourced from reference TRBV19 and TRBJ2-1, is DGGITQSPKYLFRKEGQNVTLSCEQNLNHDAMYWYRQDPGQGLRLIYYSQIVNDFQKGDIAEGYSVSREKKESFPLTVTSAQKNPTAFYLCASSMGTSNEQFFGPGTRLTVL.

This clonotype was detected a few times. The rearrangement joins TRBV12-3 or TRBV12-4 to TRBJ1-1; D gene unclear. The CDR3 totals 16 residues. The V and J ends lost 6 bases and 5 bases respectively, with 22 bases between them. The DNA of the CDR3 is TGTGCCAGCAGCGATACCACCGCGGAGATGAGGACTGAAGCTTTCTTT. Translating it yields CASSDTTAEMRTEAFF.

This clonotype has a count of ten or more. The chain recombines TRBV7-9 with TRBJ2-1, with unresolved D. Germline V gives CDR1 SEHNR, CDR2 FQNEAQ (reference sequence). V was shortened by 5 bases and J by 7 bases, with 9 bases between the two germline ends. The CDR3 contains 12 residues. The DNA of the CDR3 is TGTGCCAGCAGCAACCCTGGGAATGAGCAGTTCTTC. Translation: CASSNPGNEQFF.

V gene TRBV2 combines with J gene TRBJ2-5; 7 nucleotides align to TRBD1. In germline, CDR1 is SNHLY, CDR2 FYNNEI. This CDR3 region has 15 residues. Trimming took 10 bases from V and 2 from J; bases not matched to a gene: 13. The CDR3 bases are TGTGCCAAAGTGTCTCCTACAGGGGAACAAGAGACCCAGTACTTC. Amino acid sequence: CAKVSPTGEQETQYF. Combining the CDR3 with reference TRBV2 and TRBJ2-5 gives the whole variable domain EPEVTQTPSHQVTQMGQEVILRCVPISNHLYFYWYRQILGQKVEFLVSFYNNEISEKSEIFDDQFSVERPDGSNFTLKIRSTKLEDSAMYFCAKVSPTGEQETQYFGPGTRLLVL.

The rearrangement uses TRBV28 and TRBJ1-2, with D unresolved. Trimming took 9 bases from V and 7 from J, leaving 18 bases between them. Germline-derived CDR1 and CDR2 are MDHEN and SYDVKM. This CDR3 spans 13 amino acids. This CDR3 reads CASFGNGSGGYTF. DNA for the CDR3: TGTGCCAGTTTTGGAAATGGGTCGGGTGGCTACACCTTC.

Only a few counts were recorded for this clonotype. The V gene is TRBV4-2, the J gene TRBJ2-2; 7 bases agree with TRBD1. This CDR3 region has 17 residues. The J segment lost 0 bases and the V segment lost 2 bases, leaving 6 bases of the junction unmatched. Germline V CDR1 and CDR2: LGHNA, YNFKEQ. The CDR3 DNA sequence: TGTGCCAGCAGCCAACAGACAGGGATATCGAACACCGGGGAGCTGTTTTTT. Translating it yields CASSQQTGISNTGELFF.

Turning to this clonotype: A read error is possible here, since a much larger clone lies one base away. This chain links TRBV6-1 with TRBJ2-1; 14 nucleotides agree with TRBD2. The CDR3 spans 16 residues. Germline V gene data show CDR1 as MNHNS and CDR2 as SASEGT. Here the CDR3 reads CVSSDGLAGGFDEQFF. CDR3 DNA sequence: TGTGTCAGCAGTGATGGACTAGCGGGGGGATTCGATGAGCAGTTCTTC.

The chain couples TRBV12-5 to TRBJ2-5; 8 nucleotides match TRBD1. There are 14 residues in the CDR3. CDR1 LGHNT and CDR2 FRNRAP come from the germline V gene. V trimming: 7 bases; J trimming: 2 bases; junction bases outside the gene matches: 6. Here the CDR3 reads CASASDRAQETQYF. CDR3 DNA sequence: TGTGCTAGTGCCTCGGACAGGGCGCAAGAGACCCAGTACTTC.

The chain joins TRBV7-8 to TRBJ1-2; D uncertain. The CDR3 contains 15 residues. The germline V gene encodes CDR1 SGHVS and CDR2 FQNEAQ. The V gene lost 1 base and the J gene lost 1 base, with 10 bases spanning the gap. The CDR3 DNA follows: TGTGCCAGCAGCTTAGTAGGAGGTGGTAACTATGGCTACACCTTC. It encodes CASSLVGGGNYGYTF.

This clonotype was recorded at least ten times. The chain employs TRBV7-2 and TRBJ2-7; 9 bases map to TRBD1. V lost 6 bases, J lost 2 bases, and 2 bases stayed unmatched. CDR3 length: 13 amino acids. Germline V gene lookup returns CDR1 SGHTA and CDR2 FQGNSA. CDR3 DNA: TGTGCCAGCAGTTGGGACAGGGCCTACGAGCAGTACTTC. Translating gives CASSWDRAYEQYF. Full variable domain (missing parts from reference TRBV7-2 and TRBJ2-7): GAGVSQSPSNKVTEKGKDVELRCDPISGHTALYWYRQSLGQGLEFLIYFQGNSAPDKSGLPSDRFSAERTGGSVSTLTIQRTQQEDSAVYLCASSWDRAYEQYFGPGTRLTVT.

The sample holds a few counts of this clonotype. The chain carries TRBV7-2 and TRBJ1-3; TRBD1 matches at 8 bases. Germline V gene sequence: CDR1 SGHTA, CDR2 FQGNSA. This CDR3 is built from 14 residues. V dropped 4 bases and J dropped 9; count of bases not matched to a gene: 8. This CDR3 is CASSSDRAQGTIYF. The CDR3 nucleotides read TGTGCCAGCAGCTCGGACAGGGCCCAGGGCACCATATATTTT. The full variable domain, its missing parts supplied by reference TRBV7-2 and TRBJ1-3, is GAGVSQSPSNKVTEKGKDVELRCDPISGHTALYWYRQSLGQGLEFLIYFQGNSAPDKSGLPSDRFSAERTGGSVSTLTIQRTQQEDSAVYLCASSSDRAQGTIYFGEGSWLTVV.

This clonotype was seen only a few times. This chain uses TRBV7-6 with TRBJ2-2; 10 bases fit TRBD2. Germline assignment: CDR1 SGHVS and CDR2 FNYEAQ. After removal of 8 bases from V and 8 bases from J, the junction contained 11 bases not matched to a gene. This CDR3 spans 15 amino acids. As DNA, the CDR3 is TGTGCCAGCGCCTTAAGGACTAGCGGCATAGGGGAGCTGTTTTTT. As protein: CASALRTSGIGELFF.

This clonotype appeared once. CDR3 sequence: CASSIRAGARDTQYF. For the CDR3, the DNA is TGTGCCAGTAGTATAAGGGCAGGGGCTCGGGATACGCAGTATTTT. This sequence joins TRBV19 and TRBJ2-3, with D possibly matching TRBD1 (6 bases). This CDR3 region has 15 residues. V lost 2 bases, J lost 6 bases, and 15 bases lay in between. The germline gives CDR1 LNHDA, CDR2 SQIVND (reference sequence).

The gene calls are TRBV6-6 and TRBJ1-6; D not certain. Trimming took off 6 bases at V and 6 bases at J, with 21 bases between the two ends. Per the germline V gene, CDR1 is MNHNY and CDR2 is SVGAGI (reference sequence). The CDR3 length is 17 residues. CDR3 region: CASSSRGWTDCNSPLHF. The DNA of the CDR3 is TGTGCCAGCAGCTCGCGAGGTTGGACGGACTGTAATTCACCCCTCCACTTT.

This clonotype has at least ten counts. V gene TRBV7-8 combines with J gene TRBJ2-4; D is possibly TRBD2 (6 bases). This CDR3 comprises 15 residues. Looked up from germline, CDR1 is SGHVS and CDR2 is FQNEAQ. The germline V and J ends were trimmed by 3 bases and 0 bases, with 9 bases remaining between them. The CDR3 region is CASSFGGLAKNIQYF. The CDR3 coding sequence is TGTGCCAGCAGCTTTGGGGGACTAGCCAAAAACATTCAGTACTTC. Full variable domain (missing parts from reference TRBV7-8 and TRBJ2-4): GAGVSQSPRYKVAKRGQDVALRCDPISGHVSLFWYQQALGQGPEFLTYFQNEAQLDKSGLPSDRFFAERPEGSVSTLKIQRTQQEDSAVYLCASSFGGLAKNIQYFGAGTRLSVL.